This T cell receptor (beta chain) was found in a study of vaccination effects on CD4 cells after COVID-19. Viral peptide pools were used in the ViraFEST assay to expand antigen-specific CD4+ T cells, and sequencing came afterward. At the end of roughly 9 days of culture, CD4+ T cells were isolated. None of the vaccinated had previously contracted SARS-CoV-2, and their nucleocapsid antibodies tested negative. Sequencing was performed with immunoSEQ multiplex PCR; in TCRdb, only in-frame clones are kept and a portion is missing. The table shows tens of thousands of clones, with roughly 80% occurring only once. With respect to this clone: Its antigen is unknown.

The CDR3 sequence is 13 residues long. In germline, CDR1 is GTSNPN, CDR2 SVGIG (reference sequence). Losses at the gene ends were 2 bases for V and 7 bases for J; bases not matched to a gene: 3. This specimen consisted of CD4+ T cells from PBMCs cultured with SARS-CoV-2 spike peptides, obtained before COVID-19 vaccination. This receptor was obtained from a human donor who received a COVID-19 vaccine. The rearrangement joins TRBV30 to TRBJ1-5, with TRBD1 identical over 9 bases. CDR3 nucleotide sequence: TGTGCCTGGAGTAGGACAGGGGCCCAGCCCCAGCATTTT. It translates to CAWSRTGAQPQHF.